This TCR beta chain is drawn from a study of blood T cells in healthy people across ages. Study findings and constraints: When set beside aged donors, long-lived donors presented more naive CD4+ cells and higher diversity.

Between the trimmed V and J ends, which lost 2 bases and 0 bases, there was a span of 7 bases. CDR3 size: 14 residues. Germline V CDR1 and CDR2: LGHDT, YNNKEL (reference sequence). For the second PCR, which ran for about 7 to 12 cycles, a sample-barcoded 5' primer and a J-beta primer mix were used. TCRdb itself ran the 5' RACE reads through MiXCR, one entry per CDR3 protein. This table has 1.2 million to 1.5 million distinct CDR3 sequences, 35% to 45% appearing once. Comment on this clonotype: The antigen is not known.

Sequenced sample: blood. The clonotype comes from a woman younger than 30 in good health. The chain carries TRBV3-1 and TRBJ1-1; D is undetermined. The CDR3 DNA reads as TGTGCCAGCAGCCAATGGTTAGTGAACACTGAAGCTTTCTTT. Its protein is CASSQWLVNTEAFF.